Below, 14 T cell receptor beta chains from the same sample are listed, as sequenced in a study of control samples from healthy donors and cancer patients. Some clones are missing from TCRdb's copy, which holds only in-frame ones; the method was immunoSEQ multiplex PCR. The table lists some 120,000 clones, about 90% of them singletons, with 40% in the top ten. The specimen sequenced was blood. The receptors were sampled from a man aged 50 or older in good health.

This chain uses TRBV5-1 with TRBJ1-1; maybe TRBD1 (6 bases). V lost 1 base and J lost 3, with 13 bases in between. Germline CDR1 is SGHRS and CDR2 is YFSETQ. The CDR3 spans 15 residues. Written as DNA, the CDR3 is TGCGCCAGCAGCTTGCTTACAGGGCTATACACTGAAGCTTTCTTT. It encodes CASSLLTGLYTEAFF.

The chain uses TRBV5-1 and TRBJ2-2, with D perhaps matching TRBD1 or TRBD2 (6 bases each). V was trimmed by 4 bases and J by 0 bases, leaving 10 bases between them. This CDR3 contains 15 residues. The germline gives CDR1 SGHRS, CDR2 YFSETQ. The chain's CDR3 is CASSPGDTNTGELFF. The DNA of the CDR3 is TGCGCCAGCAGCCCGGGGGACACGAACACCGGGGAGCTGTTTTTT.

CDR3 amino acids: CASSPGSFGNQPQHF. CDR3 coding DNA: TGTGCCAGCAGTCCCGGGTCATTCGGCAATCAGCCCCAGCATTTT. This chain links TRBV6-6 with TRBJ1-5; no clear D gene. CDR1 is MNHNY, CDR2 SVGAGI, per germline (reference sequence). The CDR3 has 15 residues. The ends were cut back, 5 bases at V and 2 bases at J, with 13 bases in the middle.

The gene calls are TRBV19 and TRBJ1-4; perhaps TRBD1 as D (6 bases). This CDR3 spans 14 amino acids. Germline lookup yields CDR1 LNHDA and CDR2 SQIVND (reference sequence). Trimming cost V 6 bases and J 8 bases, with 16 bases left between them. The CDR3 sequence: CASRLQGSGEKLFF. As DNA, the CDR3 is TGTGCCAGTAGATTACAGGGATCAGGAGAAAAACTGTTTTTT.

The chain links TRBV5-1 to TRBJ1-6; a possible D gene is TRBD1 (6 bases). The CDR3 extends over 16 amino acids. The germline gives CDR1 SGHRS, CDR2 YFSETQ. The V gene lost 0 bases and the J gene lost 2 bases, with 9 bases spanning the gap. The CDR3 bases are TGCGCCAGCAGCTTGGGGACAGCAGCCTATAATTCACCCCTCCACTTT. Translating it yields CASSLGTAAYNSPLHF.

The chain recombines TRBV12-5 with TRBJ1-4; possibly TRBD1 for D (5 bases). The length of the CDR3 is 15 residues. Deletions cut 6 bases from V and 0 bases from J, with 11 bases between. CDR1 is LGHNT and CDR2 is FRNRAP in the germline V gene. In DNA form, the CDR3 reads TGTGCTAGTGGAGATTACAGGTCAACTAATGAAAAACTGTTTTTT. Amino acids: CASGDYRSTNEKLFF.

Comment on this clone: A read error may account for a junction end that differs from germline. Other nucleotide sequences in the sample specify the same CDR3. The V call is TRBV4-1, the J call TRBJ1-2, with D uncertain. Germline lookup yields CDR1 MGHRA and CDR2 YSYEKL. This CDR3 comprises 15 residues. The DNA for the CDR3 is TGCGCTAGCAGCCAAGAACATCGGGTCAACTATGGCTACACCTTC. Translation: CASSQEHRVNYGYTF.

CDR3 sequence: CASSDTATNEKLFF. DNA of the CDR3: TGTGCCAGCAGTGACACCGCAACTAATGAAAAACTGTTTTTT. The V and J genes are TRBV25-1 and TRBJ1-4; no clear D gene. Trimming shortened V by 3 bases and J by 0 bases, and 5 bases separated the two germline ends. The CDR3 contains 14 residues. Germline CDR1 and CDR2: MGHDK and SYGVNS. Complete variable domain (other parts from reference TRBV25-1 and TRBJ1-4): EADIYQTPRYLVIGTGKKITLECSQTMGHDKMYWYQQDPGMELHLIHYSYGVNSTEKGDLSSESTVSRIRTEHFPLTLESARPSHTSQYLCASSDTATNEKLFFGSGTQLSVL.

CDR3 nucleotides: TGCGCCAGCAGCCCCACGGTAGGCAATCAGCCCCAGCATTTT. Protein sequence: CASSPTVGNQPQHF. The chain carries TRBV4-3 and TRBJ1-5; D is uncertain. From germline, CDR1 is LGHNA and CDR2 YSLEER. This CDR3 is built from 14 residues. Trimming took 4 bases from V and 2 from J, leaving 9 bases between them.

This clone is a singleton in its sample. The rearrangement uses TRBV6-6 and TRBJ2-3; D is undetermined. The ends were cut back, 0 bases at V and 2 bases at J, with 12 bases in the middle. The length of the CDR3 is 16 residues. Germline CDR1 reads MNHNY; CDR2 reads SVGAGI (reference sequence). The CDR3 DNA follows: TGTGCCAGCAGTTACTCGATTAGGCCCTCCACAGATACGCAGTATTTT. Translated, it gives CASSYSIRPSTDTQYF.

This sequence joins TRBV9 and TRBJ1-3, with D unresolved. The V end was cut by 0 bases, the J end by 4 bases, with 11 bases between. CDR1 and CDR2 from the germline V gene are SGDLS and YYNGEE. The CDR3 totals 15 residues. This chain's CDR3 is CASSVGRGGGNTIYF. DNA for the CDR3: TGTGCCAGCAGCGTAGGACGGGGAGGAGGAAACACCATATATTTT.

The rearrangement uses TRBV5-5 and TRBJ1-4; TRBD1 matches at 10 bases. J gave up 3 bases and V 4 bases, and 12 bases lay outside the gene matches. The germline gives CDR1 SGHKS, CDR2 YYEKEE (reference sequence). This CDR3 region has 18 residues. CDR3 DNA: TGTGCCAGCAGCGTCGCCGGGACAGGGGTAGCGGCTAATGAAAAACTGTTTTTT. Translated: CASSVAGTGVAANEKLFF. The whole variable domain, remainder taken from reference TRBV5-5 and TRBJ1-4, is DAGVTQSPTHLIKTRGQQVTLRCSPISGHKSVSWYQQVLGQGPQFIFQYYEKEERGRGNFPDRFSARQFPNYSSELNVNALLLGDSALYLCASSVAGTGVAANEKLFFGSGTQLSVL.

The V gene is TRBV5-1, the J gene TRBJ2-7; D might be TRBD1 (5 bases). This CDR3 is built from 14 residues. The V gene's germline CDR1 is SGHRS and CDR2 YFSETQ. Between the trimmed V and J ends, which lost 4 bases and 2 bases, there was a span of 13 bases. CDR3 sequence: CASSPARVTYEQYF. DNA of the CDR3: TGCGCCAGCAGCCCGGCCAGGGTTACCTACGAGCAGTACTTC. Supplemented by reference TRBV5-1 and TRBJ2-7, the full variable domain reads KAGVTQTPRYLIKTRGQQVTLSCSPISGHRSVSWYQQTPGQGLQFLFEYFSETQRNKGNFPGRFSGRQFSNSRSEMNVSTLELGDSALYLCASSPARVTYEQYFGPGTRLTVT.

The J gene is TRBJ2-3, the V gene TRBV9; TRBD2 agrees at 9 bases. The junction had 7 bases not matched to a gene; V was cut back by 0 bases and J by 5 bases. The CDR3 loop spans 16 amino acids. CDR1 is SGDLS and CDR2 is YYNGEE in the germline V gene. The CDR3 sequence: CASSVGGGGALDTQYF. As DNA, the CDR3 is TGTGCCAGCAGCGTAGGAGGCGGGGGGGCCCTAGATACGCAGTATTTT.